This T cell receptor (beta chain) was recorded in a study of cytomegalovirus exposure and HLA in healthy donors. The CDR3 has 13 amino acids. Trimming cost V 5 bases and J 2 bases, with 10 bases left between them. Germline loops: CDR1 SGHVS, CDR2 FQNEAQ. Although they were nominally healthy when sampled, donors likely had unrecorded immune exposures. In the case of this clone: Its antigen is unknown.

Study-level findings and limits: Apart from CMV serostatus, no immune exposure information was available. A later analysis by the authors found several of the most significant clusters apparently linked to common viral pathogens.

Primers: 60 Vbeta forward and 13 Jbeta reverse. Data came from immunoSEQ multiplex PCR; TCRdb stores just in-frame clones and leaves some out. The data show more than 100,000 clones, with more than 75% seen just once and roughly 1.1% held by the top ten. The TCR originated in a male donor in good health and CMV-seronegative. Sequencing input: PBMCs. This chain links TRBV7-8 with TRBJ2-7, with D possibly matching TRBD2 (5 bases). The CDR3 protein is CASSRSGTYEQYF. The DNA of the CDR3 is TGTGCCAGCAGCCGAAGCGGAACCTACGAGCAGTACTTC.